These 8 T cell receptor beta chains originate from one sample sequenced in a study of T-cell reconstitution after alpha-beta-depleted transplantation in children. Researchers prepared the TCRbeta library using unique molecular identifiers, the study reports. From the PCR reads, TCRdb called clonotypes with MiXCR, one entry per CDR3 protein. The sample includes roughly 310,000 distinct CDR3 sequences, approximately 20% of them seen just once. The source material was PBMCs, mostly from graft donor cells, sampled 180 days after TCRalphabeta/CD19-depleted stem cell transplant. The receptors shown here come from a male patient between 10 and 17 years old who had a stem cell transplant for acute lymphoblastic leukemia, so the T cells may come from the graft donor.

This chain links TRBV7-2 with TRBJ1-6; D gene unclear. Germline lookup yields CDR1 SGHTA and CDR2 FQGNSA. There are 13 residues in the CDR3. V lost 3 bases and J 10 bases, leaving 10 bases between the germline ends. The CDR3 DNA reads TGTGCCAGCAGCTTCTTGGGAGGATCACCCCTCCACTTT. It encodes CASSFLGGSPLHF.

The genes are TRBV9 and TRBJ2-7; 7 bases are a match to TRBD1. The CDR3 contains 15 residues. Per germline, CDR1 SGDLS and CDR2 YYNGEE. J gave up 0 bases and V 1 base, and 4 bases lay outside the gene matches. The CDR3 DNA is TGTGCCAGCAGCGTAAGGGGGACAGTCTCCTACGAGCAGTACTTC. Protein sequence: CASSVRGTVSYEQYF.

J is TRBJ2-7 and V is TRBV4-1; TRBD2 matches at 7 bases. V lost 5 bases to trimming and J lost 5 bases; unmatched junction nucleotides: 12. The length of the CDR3 is 15 residues. Germline lookup yields CDR1 MGHRA and CDR2 YSYEKL. The CDR3 sequence: CASSDLAALGNEQYF. Written as DNA, the CDR3 is TGCGCCAGCAGCGATCTAGCGGCTCTTGGGAACGAGCAGTACTTC.

The rearrangement uses TRBV29-1 and TRBJ2-7; perhaps TRBD1 as D (6 bases). This CDR3 is 13 amino acids long. Deletions cut 2 bases from V and 0 bases from J, with 8 bases between. Germline V gene data show CDR1 as SQVTM and CDR2 as ANQGSEA. The CDR3 region is CSVEHRDSYEQYF. CDR3 DNA: TGCAGCGTTGAACACAGGGACTCCTACGAGCAGTACTTC.

This clonotype was observed at least ten times. The chain carries TRBV12-3 or TRBV12-4 and TRBJ1-5; tentative D call: TRBD1 (6 bases). This CDR3 spans 14 amino acids. V lost 6 bases to trimming and J lost 4 bases, with 13 bases between them. CDR3: CASSPGQINQPQHF. CDR3 bases: TGTGCCAGCAGCCCTGGACAGATTAATCAGCCCCAGCATTTT.

This clonotype was seen only a few times. This rearrangement joins TRBV5-4 to TRBJ2-1, with D perhaps matching TRBD1 or TRBD2 (5 bases each). This CDR3 is built from 14 residues. Trimming left V 2 bases short and J 12 bases short, with 18 bases between. CDR1 SGHNT and CDR2 YYREEE come from the germline V gene (reference sequence). This chain's CDR3 is CASSFGLPGDGQFF. As DNA, the CDR3 is TGTGCCAGCAGCTTTGGCCTACCCGGGGACGGGCAGTTCTTC.

This clonotype was observed a handful of times. The genes are TRBV5-1 and TRBJ1-5, with a possible D match to TRBD1 (5 bases). V was clipped by 1 base and J by 2 bases, with 7 bases between them. CDR1 is SGHRS, CDR2 YFSETQ, per germline. CDR3 length equals 14 residues. The DNA of the CDR3 is TGCGCCAGCAGCTTGTTAGGGGGCAATCAGCCCCAGCATTTT. Amino acid sequence: CASSLLGGNQPQHF. Based on the CDR3 plus reference TRBV5-1 and TRBJ1-5, the full variable domain is KAGVTQTPRYLIKTRGQQVTLSCSPISGHRSVSWYQQTPGQGLQFLFEYFSETQRNKGNFPGRFSGRQFSNSRSEMNVSTLELGDSALYLCASSLLGGNQPQHFGDGTRLSIL.

The J gene is TRBJ2-4, the V gene TRBV27; 9 nucleotides align to TRBD2. Germline CDR1 and CDR2: MNHEY and SMNVEV (reference sequence). The CDR3 is 15 residues long. The V segment lost 6 bases and the J segment 6 bases; nucleotides outside the gene matches: 9. As DNA, the CDR3 is TGTGCCAGCAGCCGACTTAGCGGGAGTCTAAACATTCAGTACTTC. Translated, it gives CASSRLSGSLNIQYF.